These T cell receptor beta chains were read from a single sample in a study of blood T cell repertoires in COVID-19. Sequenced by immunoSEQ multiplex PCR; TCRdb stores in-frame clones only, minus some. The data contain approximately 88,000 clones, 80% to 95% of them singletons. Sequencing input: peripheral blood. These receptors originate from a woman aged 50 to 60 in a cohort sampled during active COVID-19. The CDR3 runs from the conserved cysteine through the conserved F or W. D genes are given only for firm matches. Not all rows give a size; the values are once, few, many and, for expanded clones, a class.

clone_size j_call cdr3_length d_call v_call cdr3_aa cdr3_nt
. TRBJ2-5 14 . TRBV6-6 CASRHMGLGETQYF TGTGCCAGCAGGCATATGGGGCTCGGGGAGACCCAGTACTTC
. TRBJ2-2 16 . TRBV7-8 CASSAVGGLGAGELFF TGTGCCAGCAGCGCAGTCGGAGGGCTGGGGGCCGGGGAGCTGTTTTTT
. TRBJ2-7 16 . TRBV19 CASSIGAAARGFGQYF TGTGCCAGTAGTATAGGCGCGGCAGCAAGAGGTTTCGGGCAGTACTTC
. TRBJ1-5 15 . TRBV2 CASSDQGLNNQPQHF TGTGCCAGCAGTGACCAGGGCCTTAATAATCAGCCCCAGCATTTT
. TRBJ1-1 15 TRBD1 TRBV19 CASTVGDRGIREAFF TGTGCCAGTACCGTGGGCGACAGGGGCATACGCGAAGCTTTCTTT
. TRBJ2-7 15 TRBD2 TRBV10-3 CAISGPPSGSYEQYF TGTGCCATCAGTGGACCCCCGAGCGGGAGTTACGAGCAGTACTTC
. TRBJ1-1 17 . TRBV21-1 CASSKNQGAPTSTEAFF TGTGCCAGCAGCAAAAACCAGGGGGCTCCTACTAGCACTGAAGCTTTCTTT
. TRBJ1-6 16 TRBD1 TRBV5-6 CASSSTGAALGSPLHF TGTGCCAGCAGCTCGACAGGGGCGGCATTGGGTTCACCCCTCCACTTT
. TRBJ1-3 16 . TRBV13 CASSLGVRNSGNTIYF TGTGCCAGCAGCTTAGGCGTCAGGAACTCTGGAAACACCATATATTTT
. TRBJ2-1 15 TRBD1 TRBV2 CASREDRGGYDEQFF TGTGCCAGCAGGGAAGACAGGGGGGGGTATGATGAGCAGTTCTTC
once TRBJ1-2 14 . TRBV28 CASSRQRGNYGYTF TGTGCCAGCAGCCGTCAAAGGGGAAACTATGGCTACACCTTC
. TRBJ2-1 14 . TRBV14 CASSQVLKGGEQFF TGTGCCAGCAGCCAAGTCCTGAAAGGGGGTGAGCAGTTCTTC
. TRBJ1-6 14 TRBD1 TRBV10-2 CASSDGQGANPLHF TGCGCCAGCAGTGACGGACAGGGGGCGAATCCCCTCCACTTT
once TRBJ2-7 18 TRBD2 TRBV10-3 CAISERLAGGGSDYEQYF TGTGCCATCAGTGAGCGACTAGCGGGAGGAGGATCGGACTACGAGCAGTACTTC
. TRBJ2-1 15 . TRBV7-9 CASHALRDSYNEQFF TGTGCCAGCCACGCCTTGCGAGATTCCTACAATGAGCAGTTCTTC
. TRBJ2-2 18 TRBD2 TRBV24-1 CATSDSGLAGANTGELFF TGTGCCACCAGTGACTCTGGACTAGCGGGAGCAAACACCGGGGAGCTGTTTTTT
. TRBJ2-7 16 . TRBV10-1 CASSEMVASPPYEQYF TGCGCCAGCAGTGAGATGGTAGCGTCCCCTCCCTACGAGCAGTACTTC
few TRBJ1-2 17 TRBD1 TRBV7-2 CASSLGDGTGEGYGYTF TGTGCCAGCAGCTTGGGAGATGGGACAGGGGAGGGCTATGGCTACACCTTC
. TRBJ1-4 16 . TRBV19 CASSTPDRPLNEKLFF TGTGCCAGTAGTACCCCGGACAGACCTCTTAATGAAAAACTGTTTTTT
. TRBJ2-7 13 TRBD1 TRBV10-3 CAIRFTGESEQYF TGTGCCATCAGGTTTACAGGGGAAAGCGAGCAGTACTTC
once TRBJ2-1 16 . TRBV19 CASSIDLAGLVNEQFF TGTGCCAGTAGTATAGATTTGGCAGGGTTAGTCAATGAGCAGTTCTTC
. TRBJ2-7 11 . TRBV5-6 CASSLYYEQYF TGTGCCAGCAGCTTGTACTACGAGCAGTACTTC
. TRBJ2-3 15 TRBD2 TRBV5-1 CASSSRDYHTDTQYF TGCGCCAGCAGCTCCCGGGACTACCACACAGATACGCAGTATTTT
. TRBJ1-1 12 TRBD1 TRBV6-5 CASRDSGSRAFF TGTGCCAGTCGGGACAGCGGGTCGAGAGCTTTCTTT
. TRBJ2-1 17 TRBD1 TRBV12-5 CASGSSPGQGAYNEQFF TGTGCTAGTGGTTCCTCCCCGGGACAGGGAGCCTACAATGAGCAGTTCTTC
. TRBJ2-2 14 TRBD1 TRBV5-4 CASSSQGVYGELFF TGTGCCAGCAGCTCACAGGGGGTTTACGGGGAGCTGTTTTTT
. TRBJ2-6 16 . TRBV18 CASSPKSQSGANVLTF TGTGCCAGCTCACCAAAGTCCCAGTCTGGGGCCAACGTCCTGACTTTC
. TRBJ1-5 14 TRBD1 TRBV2 CASSLAGGGQPQHF TGTGCCAGCAGTTTGGCAGGGGGTGGTCAGCCCCAGCATTTT
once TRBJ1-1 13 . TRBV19 CASSIVGRTEAFF TGTGCCAGTAGTATTGTAGGGAGAACTGAAGCTTTCTTT
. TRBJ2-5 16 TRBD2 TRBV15 CATSSTTSGIYETQYF TGTGCCACCAGCAGCACCACTAGCGGGATCTATGAGACCCAGTACTTC
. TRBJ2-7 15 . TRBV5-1 CASSVQGHGSYEQYF TGCGCCAGCAGCGTACAGGGACATGGCTCCTACGAGCAGTACTTC
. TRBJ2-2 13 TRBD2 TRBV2 CASSAGGTGELFF TGTGCCAGCAGTGCGGGGGGCACCGGGGAGCTGTTTTTT
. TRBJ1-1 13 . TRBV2 CASRGGPNTEAFF TGTGCCAGCAGGGGGGGACCGAACACTGAAGCTTTCTTT
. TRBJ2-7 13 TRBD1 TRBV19 CASLGQGSYEQYF TGTGCCAGCTTGGGACAGGGAAGTTACGAGCAGTACTTC
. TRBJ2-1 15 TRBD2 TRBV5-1 CASTLGGGIYNEQFF TGCGCCAGCACCCTCGGCGGGGGAATCTACAATGAGCAGTTCTTC
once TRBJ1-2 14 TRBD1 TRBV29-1 CSVGQGHTNYGYTF TGCAGCGTTGGACAGGGGCACACTAACTATGGCTACACCTTC
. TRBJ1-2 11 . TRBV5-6 CASSLGVGYTF TGTGCCAGCAGCTTGGGCGTTGGCTACACCTTC
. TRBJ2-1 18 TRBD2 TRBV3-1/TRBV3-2 CASSQDLTGLAGYNEQFF TGTGCCAGCAGCCAAGATTTGACAGGACTAGCGGGTTACAATGAGCAGTTCTTC
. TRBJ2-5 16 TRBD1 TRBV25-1 CASSGRGVTGVETQYF TGTGCCAGCAGTGGAAGGGGAGTTACAGGGGTGGAGACCCAGTACTTC
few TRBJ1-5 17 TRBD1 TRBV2 CASTLGWTGVSYQPQHF TGTGCCAGCACTCTGGGGTGGACAGGGGTGAGTTATCAGCCCCAGCATTTT
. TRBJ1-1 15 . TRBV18 CASSPQGGGNTEAFF TGTGCCAGCTCACCACAGGGAGGGGGAAACACTGAAGCTTTCTTT
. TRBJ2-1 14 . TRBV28 CATSRSLEGGEQFF TGTGCCACGTCAAGGTCACTAGAAGGAGGAGAGCAGTTCTTC
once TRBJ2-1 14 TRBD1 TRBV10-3 CAISPGGRGNEQFF TGTGCCATCAGCCCAGGGGGTCGGGGCAATGAGCAGTTCTTC
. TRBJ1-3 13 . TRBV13 CASSFERGNTIYF TGTGCCAGCAGCTTCGAACGGGGAAACACCATATATTTT
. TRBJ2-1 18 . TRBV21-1 CASSKPQGPGCSYNEQFF TGTGCCAGCAGCAAACCCCAAGGCCCAGGGTGCTCCTACAATGAGCAGTTCTTC
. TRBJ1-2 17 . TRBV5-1 CASSLDPNVERSYGYTF TGCGCCAGCAGCTTGGACCCCAACGTTGAACGGAGCTATGGCTACACCTTC
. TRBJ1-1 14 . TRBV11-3 CASTLGGRNTEAFF TGTGCCAGCACCCTGGGGGGACGGAACACTGAAGCTTTCTTT
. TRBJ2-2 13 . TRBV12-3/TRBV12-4 CASSLTNTGELFF TGTGCCAGCAGCCTTACGAACACCGGGGAGCTGTTTTTT